The source of this T cell receptor (beta chain) is a study of cytomegalovirus exposure and HLA in healthy donors. The CDR3 extends over 14 amino acids. CDR1 is MNHEY and CDR2 is SVGAGI in the germline V gene. The V and J ends lost 7 bases and 3 bases respectively, with 10 bases between them. Primers for the PCR totalled 60 Vbeta and 13 Jbeta. TCRdb keeps only in-frame clones here, not all; method: immunoSEQ multiplex PCR. Of roughly 200,000 clones listed, about 80% were seen once; the top ten hold 13% to 15%. Sequencing was done on a sample of PBMCs. J is TRBJ1-6 and V is TRBV6-5, with D possibly matching TRBD1 (6 bases). The clonotype originates from a woman in her twenties or thirties in good health and CMV-seropositive. CDR3: CASTSDSYNSPLHF. As DNA, the CDR3 is TGTGCCAGCACCTCGGACAGCTATAATTCACCCCTCCACTTT.